This paragraph reports one T cell receptor beta chain. CD4+ cells were split into CD45RA+ naive and CD45RA-negative memory subsets. These data come from a study of shared clonotypes between healthy human individuals. As for the study in general: Researchers assigned three CD4 naive, three CD4 memory, two CD8 naive and one CD8 memory plate to each donor.

The CDR3 sequence is 14 residues long. CDR1 and CDR2 from the germline V gene are SGHRS and YFSETQ. Trimming left V 5 bases short and J 2 bases short, with 12 bases between. Sorted-subset replicate PCRs used around 200 ng of genomic DNA. This amount corresponded to approximately 30,000 T cell genomes. The table came from immunoSEQ multiplex PCR; TCRdb's copy has only in-frame clones and leaves some out. The sample yields 1.6 million or so clones, approximately 98.5% seen once. The chain combines TRBV5-1 with TRBJ2-3; D is ambiguous. The sequenced material came from naive CD4+ T cells sorted from blood. Subset defined: CD45RA+ positively selected. The clonotype was recovered from a man aged 25-45 years in good health. CDR3 loop: CASRNTVTTDTQYF. The CDR3 coding sequence is TGCGCCAGCAGGAACACCGTCACCACAGATACGCAGTATTTT. The full variable domain, in which reference TRBV5-1 and TRBJ2-3 provide the parts outside the CDR3, is KAGVTQTPRYLIKTRGQQVTLSCSPISGHRSVSWYQQTPGQGLQFLFEYFSETQRNKGNFPGRFSGRQFSNSRSEMNVSTLELGDSALYLCASRNTVTTDTQYFGPGTRLTVL.